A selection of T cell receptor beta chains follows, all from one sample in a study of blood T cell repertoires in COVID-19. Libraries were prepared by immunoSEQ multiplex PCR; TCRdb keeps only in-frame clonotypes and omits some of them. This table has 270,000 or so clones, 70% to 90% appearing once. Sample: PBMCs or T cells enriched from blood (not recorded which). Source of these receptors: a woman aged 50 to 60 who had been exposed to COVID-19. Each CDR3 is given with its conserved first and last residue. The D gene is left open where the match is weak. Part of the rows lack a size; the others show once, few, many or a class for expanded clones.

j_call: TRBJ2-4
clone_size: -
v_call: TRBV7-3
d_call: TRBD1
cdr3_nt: TGTGCCAGCACTACAGGGGCGAGGGCCGGAAACATTCAGTACTTC
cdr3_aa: CASTTGARAGNIQYF

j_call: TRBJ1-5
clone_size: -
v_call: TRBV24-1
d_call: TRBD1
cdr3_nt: TGTGCCACCAGTGACTCCGACAGGGTAGGAAGCAATCAGCCCCAGCATTTT
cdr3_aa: CATSDSDRVGSNQPQHF

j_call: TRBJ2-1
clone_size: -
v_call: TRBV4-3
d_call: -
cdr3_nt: TGCGCCAGCAGCCAAGATAACCGAGGGGGGGACAATGAGCAGTTCTTC
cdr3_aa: CASSQDNRGGDNEQFF

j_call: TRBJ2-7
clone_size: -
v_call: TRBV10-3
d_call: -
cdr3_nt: TGTGCCGCCGCCCCGGGGACAAACTACGAGCAGTACTTC
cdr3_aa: CAAAPGTNYEQYF

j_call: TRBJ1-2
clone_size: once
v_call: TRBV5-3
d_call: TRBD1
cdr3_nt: TGTGCCAGAAGCTCTTCAGGGGGAGACTATGGCTACACCTTC
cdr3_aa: CARSSSGGDYGYTF

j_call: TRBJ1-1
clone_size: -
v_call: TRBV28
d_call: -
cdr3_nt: TGTGCCAGCATGGCCCCGGAGGACACTGAAGCTTTCTTT
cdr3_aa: CASMAPEDTEAFF

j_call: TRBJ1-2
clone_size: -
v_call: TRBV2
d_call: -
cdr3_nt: TGTGCCAGCAGTGAGGGGAGTCATGGCTACACCTTC
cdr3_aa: CASSEGSHGYTF

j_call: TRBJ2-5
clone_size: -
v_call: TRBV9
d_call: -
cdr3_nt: TGTGCCAGTACCCTAGGAAACGGGGGTACTAGGGAGACCCAGTACTTC
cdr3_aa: CASTLGNGGTRETQYF

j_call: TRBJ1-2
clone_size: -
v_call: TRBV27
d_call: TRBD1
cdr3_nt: TGTGCCAGCAGTTCCCGGGACAGGCAAAATCCTACCTTC
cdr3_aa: CASSSRDRQNPTF

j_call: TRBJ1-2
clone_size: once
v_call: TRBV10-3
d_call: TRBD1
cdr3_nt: TGTGCCATCACGGATTTGACAGGGGGGTATGGCTACACCTTC
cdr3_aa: CAITDLTGGYGYTF

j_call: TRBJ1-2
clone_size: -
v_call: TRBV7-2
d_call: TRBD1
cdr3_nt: TGTGCCAGCAGCGGGGACAGGGGCAACTATGGCTACACCTTC
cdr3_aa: CASSGDRGNYGYTF

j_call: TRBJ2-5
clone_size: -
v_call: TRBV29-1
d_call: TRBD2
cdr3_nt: TGCAGCGTTAGACTAGCGGGGGGGAGGGAAAAGACCCAGTACTTC
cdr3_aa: CSVRLAGGREKTQYF

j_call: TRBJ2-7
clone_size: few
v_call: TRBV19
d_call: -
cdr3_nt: TGTGCCAGTATGGGGAGGGGGACTGGTGAGCAGTACTTC
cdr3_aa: CASMGRGTGEQYF

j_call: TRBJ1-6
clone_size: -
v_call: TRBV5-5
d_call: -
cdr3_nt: TGTGCCAGCACCCTAGTAACGGGGTCACCCCTCCACTTT
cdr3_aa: CASTLVTGSPLHF

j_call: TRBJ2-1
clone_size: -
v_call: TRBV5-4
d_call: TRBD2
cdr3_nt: TGTGCCAGCAGCTTGCGGGTAGCGGGGCCCGGGGAGCAGTTCTTC
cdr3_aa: CASSLRVAGPGEQFF

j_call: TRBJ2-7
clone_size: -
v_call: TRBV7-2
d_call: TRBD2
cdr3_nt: TGTGCCAGCAGCCCTCTAGCGGGGGGGCGGGACGAGCAGTACTTC
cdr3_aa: CASSPLAGGRDEQYF

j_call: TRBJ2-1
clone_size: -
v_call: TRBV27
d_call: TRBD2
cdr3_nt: TGTGCCAGCAGTCCGCCGGGCGGGAGGTACAATGAGCAGTTCTTC
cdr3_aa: CASSPPGGRYNEQFF

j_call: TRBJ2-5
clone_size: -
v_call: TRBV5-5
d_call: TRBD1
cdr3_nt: TGTGCCAGCAGCCAGAGGGACAGGGGGCGAGAGACCCAGTACTTC
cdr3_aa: CASSQRDRGRETQYF

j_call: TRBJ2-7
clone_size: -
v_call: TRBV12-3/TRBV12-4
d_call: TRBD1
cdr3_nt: TGTGCCAGCAGTCCGGGACAGCTCTACGAGCAGTACTTC
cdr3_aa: CASSPGQLYEQYF

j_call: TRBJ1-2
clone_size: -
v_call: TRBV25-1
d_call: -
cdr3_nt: TGTGCCAGCAGTGGCGCAGGGGACCACTATGGCTACACCTTC
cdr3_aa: CASSGAGDHYGYTF

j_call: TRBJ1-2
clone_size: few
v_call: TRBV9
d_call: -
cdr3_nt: TGTGCCAGCAGCCCCCTCATTCCAACTAAGGGGATGCGTGGCTACACCTTC
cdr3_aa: CASSPLIPTKGMRGYTF

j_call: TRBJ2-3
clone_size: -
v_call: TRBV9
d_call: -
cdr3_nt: TGTGCCAGCAGCGTAGGTGCCGGGAGCACAGATACGCAGTATTTT
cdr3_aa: CASSVGAGSTDTQYF

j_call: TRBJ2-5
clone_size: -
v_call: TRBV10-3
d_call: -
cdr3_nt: TGTGCCTCACGGGGGACAGTTCAAGAGACCCAGTACTTC
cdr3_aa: CASRGTVQETQYF

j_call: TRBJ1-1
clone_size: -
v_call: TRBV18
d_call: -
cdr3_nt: TGTGCCAGCTCGAACAGGGTGGGCACTGAAGCTTTCTTT
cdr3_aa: CASSNRVGTEAFF

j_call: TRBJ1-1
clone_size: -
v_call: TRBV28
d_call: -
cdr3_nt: TGTGCCAGCAGTTCGGGGGGTACCACTGAAGCTTTCTTT
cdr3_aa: CASSSGGTTEAFF